This is a list of T cell receptor beta chains from one sample in a study of cytotoxic CD8 clonotypes in ibrutinib-treated CLL. TCRdb's copy holds only in-frame clones and misses some; the assay was immunoSEQ multiplex PCR. Here the sample spans 330,000 or so clones, under 70% being singletons. Sequences were derived from PBMCs, sampled after 36 months of ibrutinib treatment. These TCRs come from a human donor with chronic lymphocytic leukemia. Each CDR3 is given with its conserved first and last residue. D genes are given only for firm matches. Not every row has a clone size; where given, it reads once, few, many or a size class.

. . TRBJ1-4 TRBV4-1 TGCGCCAGCAGCCAACCCCAGGGTAATAATGAAAAACTGTTTTTT CASSQPQGNNEKLFF
TRBD2 . TRBJ2-3 TRBV7-9 TGTGCCAGCAGCCTAACTGGACTAGCGGGGGCCTTTAGCACAGATACGCAGTATTTT CASSLTGLAGAFSTDTQYF
. . TRBJ1-1 TRBV5-1 TGCGCCAGCAGCTCTCGGACTGATTTT CASSSRTDF
TRBD1 . TRBJ2-6 TRBV4-3 TGCGCCAGCAGCCAAGAGAGAGGGACAGGGTTGGTCTCTGGGGCCAACGTCCTGACTTTC CASSQERGTGLVSGANVLTF
TRBD2 . TRBJ2-3 TRBV19 TGTGCCAGTAGTGAACTAGCGGGAGGTAGGACAGATACGCAGTATTTT CASSELAGGRTDTQYF
. . TRBJ2-5 TRBV15 TGTGCCACCAGCGTCGACAGGAAAAGCGGGGAGACCCAGTACTTC CATSVDRKSGETQYF
. . TRBJ2-7 TRBV9 TGTGCCAGCAGCCCGGGGGGCCAGGAACAGCAGTACTTC CASSPGGQEQQYF
. . TRBJ2-3 TRBV7-2 TGTGCCAGCAGCTTAGTTAGGACGGGAGCTAGCACAGATACGCAGTATTTT CASSLVRTGASTDTQYF
TRBD1 . TRBJ1-6 TRBV10-2 TGCGCCAGCAGCGGGACAGGGCTCTCCTATAATTCACCCCTCCACTTT CASSGTGLSYNSPLHF
. once TRBJ2-2 TRBV9 TGTGCCAGCAGTTTGTCCAGGGGTTGGGGCACCGGGGAGCTGTTTTTT CASSLSRGWGTGELFF
TRBD2 . TRBJ2-1 TRBV29-1 TGCAGCGTTGAAGATCCCCTAGCGGGGGGGCTCGTCTACAATGAGCAGTTCTTC CSVEDPLAGGLVYNEQFF
. . TRBJ1-2 TRBV4-1 TGCGCCAGCAGCCAAAAAGAGCTCAGGGCGGACATCTATGGCTACACCTTC CASSQKELRADIYGYTF
. . TRBJ2-5 TRBV5-1 TGCGCCAGCAGCTTGGTGGTTATTGGCAGGGGTCAAGAGACCCAGTACTTC CASSLVVIGRGQETQYF
. . TRBJ1-1 TRBV2 TGTGCCAGCAGTGAGCTCGGGGCGAACACTGAAGCTTTCTTT CASSELGANTEAFF
TRBD1 . TRBJ1-1 TRBV18 TGTGCCAGCTCACCAACAGGGGGTCCCGTGAACACTGAAGCTTTCTTT CASSPTGGPVNTEAFF
. . TRBJ2-3 TRBV19 TGTGCCAGTAGTATATCTGGAAGCACAGATACGCAGTATTTT CASSISGSTDTQYF
. . TRBJ2-7 TRBV14 TGTGCCAGCAGCAAAGCCCTTTCAGGGCGGGAGCAGTACTTC CASSKALSGREQYF
. few TRBJ2-3 TRBV20-1 TGCAGTGCTAGACGAGATACGCAGTATTTT CSARRDTQYF
. . TRBJ1-2 TRBV15 TGTGCCACCAGCAGGGGTACAGCGGCTAACTATGGCTACACCTTC CATSRGTAANYGYTF
. . TRBJ2-7 TRBV6-1 TGTGCCAGCAGTGAATACTACTACGAGCAGTACTTC CASSEYYYEQYF
. . TRBJ1-1 TRBV29-1 TGCAGCGTTGAGGCGCAGGGGAACACTGAAGCTTTCTTT CSVEAQGNTEAFF
. . TRBJ1-1 TRBV28 TGTGCCAGCAGTTTTGGAACTGAAGCTTTCTTT CASSFGTEAFF
. . TRBJ2-5 TRBV29-1 TGCAGCGTGGGTCCAAGACTTAGGTCGGAGACCCAGTACTTC CSVGPRLRSETQYF
. few TRBJ1-6 TRBV5-1 TGCGCCAGCAGCTTGGGACAGCCAAATTCACCCCTCCACTTT CASSLGQPNSPLHF
TRBD1 . TRBJ2-1 TRBV11-2 TGTGCCAGCAGCGGGGACAGCCGGCATGAGCAGTTCTTC CASSGDSRHEQFF
. . TRBJ2-7 TRBV11-2 TGTGCCAGCAGCTCCCACCCCTACGAGCAGTACTTC CASSSHPYEQYF
. . TRBJ1-1 TRBV13 TGTGCCAGCAGCTTAGGCATAAACACTGAAGCTTTCTTT CASSLGINTEAFF
TRBD1 . TRBJ2-7 TRBV29-1 TGCAGCGTTTCCCGACAGGGTACCTACGAGCAGTACTTC CSVSRQGTYEQYF
TRBD1 . TRBJ2-2 TRBV7-9 TGTGCCAGCAGCCCGGGCAGGGGGCGGTACACCGGGGAGCTGTTTTTT CASSPGRGRYTGELFF
. . TRBJ2-3 TRBV6-5 TGTGCCAGCACCTCACTAGATAATACGCAGTATTTT CASTSLDNTQYF
. . TRBJ1-5 TRBV7-8 TGTGCCAGCAGGGGGGGCAGTGCGAGCAATCAGCCCCAGCATTTT CASRGGSASNQPQHF
TRBD1 . TRBJ2-7 TRBV7-9 TGTGCCAGCAGCGACAGGGTTGGCGAGCAGTACTTC CASSDRVGEQYF
. few TRBJ2-5 TRBV6-6 TGTGCCAGCAGGGTACGTGGGGGCCCAGAGACCCAGTACTTC CASRVRGGPETQYF
. . TRBJ1-4 TRBV4-1 TGCGCCAGCAGAGACAGGATGTCTAATGAAAAACTGTTTTTT CASRDRMSNEKLFF
. . TRBJ2-2 TRBV18 TGTGCCAGCTCACCTTATGGACGGCGAAAAACCGGGGAGCTGTTTTTT CASSPYGRRKTGELFF
TRBD1 . TRBJ2-7 TRBV5-1 TGCGCCAGCAGCTTGGAGGGTGGACAGGGGTTTAACGAGCAGTACTTC CASSLEGGQGFNEQYF
. . TRBJ2-1 TRBV15 TGTGCCACCAGCAGAGATAGAGGGACACCCCTTCATGAGCAGTTCTTC CATSRDRGTPLHEQFF
TRBD1 few TRBJ2-2 TRBV5-1 TGCGCCAGCGGGTCGGGACAGGGTCCCGGGGAGCTGTTTTTT CASGSGQGPGELFF
. . TRBJ1-1 TRBV5-1 TGCGCCAGCAGCTTGGAAGTTTCGGTCGAAAAAGCTTTCTTT CASSLEVSVEKAFF
. few TRBJ2-7 TRBV29-1 TGCAGCGTTGAAAACACGCGGCACGAGCAGTACTTC CSVENTRHEQYF
. . TRBJ2-7 TRBV7-9 TGTGCCAGCGGATCATTGACAGGCTACGAGCAGTACTTC CASGSLTGYEQYF
. . TRBJ2-7 TRBV28 TGTGCCAGACTCCCTTCGGTTGACGAGCAGTACTTC CARLPSVDEQYF
. once TRBJ1-1 TRBV6-5 TGTGCCAGCAGTTACTTGGGGAGTAGGGACACTGAAGCTTTCTTT CASSYLGSRDTEAFF
TRBD1 few TRBJ2-2 TRBV4-3 TGCGCCAGCAGCCACGACAGGGTCGCCGGGGAGCTGTTTTTT CASSHDRVAGELFF
. . TRBJ2-7 TRBV18 TGTGCCAGCTCACCCCGGGACTACGAGCAGTACTTC CASSPRDYEQYF
. . TRBJ2-2 TRBV13 TGTGCCAGCAGCCCCGCCGTGGGGGTCGCCGGGGAGCTGTTTTTT CASSPAVGVAGELFF
TRBD1 . TRBJ2-5 TRBV11-3 TGTGCCAGCAGCTCTATGACAGGGCCCCAGGAGACCCAGTACTTC CASSSMTGPQETQYF
. . TRBJ2-7 TRBV19 TGTGCCAGTAGTGTGAGACACCCGCCCTACGAGCAGTACTTC CASSVRHPPYEQYF
. . TRBJ1-1 TRBV6-4 TGTGCCAGCAGTGAGGTTCGGACACCGAACACTGAAGCTTTCTTT CASSEVRTPNTEAFF
. few TRBJ1-1 TRBV18 TGTGCCAGCTCAACCGGGACAAAGAACACTGAAGCTTTCTTT CASSTGTKNTEAFF